One and the same sample provided the 20 T cell receptor beta chains below, sequenced in a study of T cells in Graves' hyperthyroidism and ophthalmopathy. The TCR beta CDR3 regions underwent amplification using RNA transcripts as the source. The TCR CDR3 was amplified in a first-round RT-PCR using the HTBI primer set. TCRdb called the multiplex PCR reads again in MiXCR, with one record for every CDR3 protein. The sample consists of fewer than 750,000 distinct CDR3 sequences, 46% of them appearing once. The material sequenced was peripheral blood or thyroid tissue (not recorded which). Every receptor here comes from a woman between 18 and 29 years old with Graves' hyperthyroidism.

The CDR3, as DNA: TGTGCCATCATGGACAGCCAGACCCAGTACTTC. Translation: CAIMDSQTQYF. The V and J genes are TRBV10-3 and TRBJ2-5; a possible D gene is TRBD1 (6 bases). There are 11 residues in the CDR3. Germline lookup yields CDR1 ENHRY and CDR2 SYGVKD. V was clipped by 7 bases and J by 6 bases, with 9 bases between them.

As concerns this clonotype: A junction end diverges from the germline sequence, so it may reflect a read error. The chain recombines TRBV2 with TRBJ2-2, with TRBD2 as a possible D gene (5 bases). Germline CDR1 SNHLY, CDR2 FYNNEI. The CDR3 has 16 residues. The CDR3 loop is CASSQVKVRRTGELFF. As DNA, the CDR3 is TGCGCCAGCAGCCAAGTCAAGGTCCGGAGGACCGGGGAGCTGTTTTTT.

This clonotype was seen repeatedly, ten times or more. This chain joins TRBV12-5 and TRBJ2-7; D is undetermined. CDR1 and CDR2 from the germline V gene are LGHNT and FRNRAP. Trimming stripped 0 bases from V and 6 bases from J, with 9 bases between. The length of the CDR3 is 13 residues. The CDR3 DNA is TGTGCTAGTGGTTTGGTAGCATTCTCCGAGCAGTACTTC. It encodes CASGLVAFSEQYF.

This clonotype was recorded many times. Relative to the germline gene, one junction end is altered; a read error may explain this. The rearrangement uses TRBV5-8 and TRBJ1-4; D is perhaps TRBD1 (5 bases). The CDR3 has 11 residues. Germline assignment: CDR1 SGHTS and CDR2 YDEGEE. CDR3 protein: CASSFGADTLF. The CDR3 bases are TGTGCCAGCAGCTTCGGGGCGGACACCCTTTTT.

The chain links TRBV20-1 to TRBJ1-2; TRBD1 aligns across 11 bases. Trimming at V came to 3 bases and at J to 8 bases, leaving 8 bases not matched to a gene. This CDR3 contains 14 residues. The germline CDR1 and CDR2 sequences are DFQATT and SNEGSKA (reference sequence). The CDR3 sequence: CSASGDRGSQGYTF. In DNA form, the CDR3 reads TGCAGTGCTAGCGGGGACAGGGGGTCTCAGGGCTACACCTTC.

This clonotype was detected once. One end of the junction fails to match germline, which may point to a read error. This chain connects TRBV10-3 to TRBJ2-6; maybe TRBD1 (7 bases). The germline V gene encodes CDR1 ENHRY and CDR2 SYGVKD. This CDR3 comprises 14 residues. CDR3 sequence reads: CATSTGTGADVLTF. For the CDR3, the DNA is TGTGCCACCTCGACAGGGACGGGGGCCGACGTCCTGACTTTC.

Concerning this clonotype: One end of the junction does not line up with germline, which may come from a read error. This chain uses TRBV13 with TRBJ2-7, with TRBD1 as a possible D gene (6 bases). The CDR3 loop spans 11 amino acids. From germline, CDR1 is PRHDT and CDR2 FYEKMQ (reference sequence). The CDR3 loop reads CASRQDHEQYF. The CDR3, as DNA: TGCGCCAGCAGACAGGATCACGAGCAGTACTTC.

The gene calls are TRBV5-1 and TRBJ1-4, with D perhaps matching TRBD1 (6 bases). This CDR3 is built from 14 residues. The germline V and J ends were trimmed by 3 bases and 5 bases, with 11 bases remaining between them. The germline gives CDR1 SGHRS, CDR2 YFSETQ. The CDR3 sequence is CASSYGQQNEKLFF. The CDR3 nucleotides read TGCGCCAGCAGCTACGGACAGCAAAATGAAAAACTGTTTTTT.

The chain uses TRBV7-9 and TRBJ2-5; D possibly corresponds to TRBD2 (5 bases). The J call may be mistaken, given a closer DNA end match to TRBJ2-1. Germline loops: CDR1 SEHNR, CDR2 FQNEAQ (reference sequence). This CDR3 region has 14 residues. Here the CDR3 reads CASSPRLNGDEQFF. For the CDR3, the DNA is TGTGCCAGCAGCCCACGCCTTAACGGGGATGAGCAGTTCTTC.

The sample holds a few counts of this clonotype. The chain is built from TRBV7-2 and TRBJ1-4; no firm D call. The V and J ends lost 0 bases and 5 bases respectively, with 10 bases between them. This CDR3 has 15 amino acids. Germline CDR1 SGHTA, CDR2 FQGNSA. The CDR3 region has the DNA TGTGCCAGCAGCTTAGCGCCTGATCCAAATGAAAAACTGTTTTTT. Translating it yields CASSLAPDPNEKLFF. The full variable domain, with the rest looked up from reference TRBV7-2 and TRBJ1-4, is GAGVSQSPSNKVTEKGKDVELRCDPISGHTALYWYRQSLGQGLEFLIYFQGNSAPDKSGLPSDRFSAERTGGSVSTLTIQRTQQEDSAVYLCASSLAPDPNEKLFFGSGTQLSVL.

This clonotype was seen many times. The chain has TRBV15 and TRBJ1-4, with TRBD1 matching 8 bases. CDR1 LNHNV and CDR2 YYDKDF come from the germline V gene (reference sequence). The CDR3 is 15 amino acids. Unmatched junction bases numbered 2, after V lost 0 bases and J lost 5 bases. CDR3 residues: CATSRDRGLNEKLFF. For the CDR3, the DNA is TGTGCCACCAGCAGAGACAGGGGGCTGAATGAAAAACTGTTTTTT.

The chain recombines TRBV12-5 with TRBJ2-1; TRBD1 is a possible D gene (6 bases). V lost 0 bases to trimming and J lost 7 bases, with 7 bases between them. Germline CDR1 LGHNT, CDR2 FRNRAP. CDR3 length equals 13 residues. CDR3 DNA sequence: TGTGCTAGTGGTTTGGTAAGGGGGAATGAGCAGTTCTTC. It yields the protein CASGLVRGNEQFF.

V gene TRBV12-5 combines with J gene TRBJ1-1; D gene unclear. The CDR3 has 12 residues. Trimming removed 3 bases at V and 4 bases at J, with 6 bases between. Germline lookup yields CDR1 LGHNT and CDR2 FRNRAP. In DNA form, the CDR3 reads TGTGCTAGTGGTTTCCTGGGCACTGAAGCTTTCTTT. Translation gives CASGFLGTEAFF.

V gene TRBV6-6 combines with J gene TRBJ2-5; D call uncertain. V lost 6 bases and J 5 bases, leaving 13 bases between the germline ends. Per germline, CDR1 MNHNY and CDR2 SVGAGI (reference sequence). The CDR3 runs to 13 residues. In DNA form, the CDR3 reads TGTGCCAGCAGCCCCCTGATAGGGGAGACCCAGTACTTC. It is translated as CASSPLIGETQYF.

This chain uses TRBV18 with TRBJ2-7; possibly TRBD1 or TRBD2 for D (6 bases each). CDR3 length: 15 amino acids. V was trimmed by 2 bases and J by 2 bases, leaving 13 bases between them. The germline gives CDR1 KGHSH, CDR2 LQKENI. CDR3 nucleotides: TGTGCCAGCTCACCAGAATCCGGGGGCGCCTACGAGCAGTACTTC. Translating it yields CASSPESGGAYEQYF.

This clonotype was seen repeatedly, ten times or more. This sequence joins TRBV2 and TRBJ2-7; either TRBD1 or TRBD2 may supply D (7 bases each). The CDR3 loop spans 19 amino acids. Germline-derived CDR1 and CDR2 are SNHLY and FYNNEI. V was shortened by 8 bases and J by 3 bases, with 32 bases between the two germline ends. CDR3: CASVALQGTARDYYYEQYF. In DNA, the CDR3 is TGTGCCAGCGTCGCATTACAGGGGACGGCCCGGGACTACTACTACGAGCAGTACTTC.

This chain joins TRBV24-1 and TRBJ2-3; D gene unclear. The V gene lost 5 bases and the J gene lost 0 bases, with 2 bases spanning the gap. From germline, CDR1 is KGHDR and CDR2 SFDVKD. CDR3 length equals 12 residues. In DNA form, the CDR3 reads TGTGCCACCAGTGCCAGCACAGATACGCAGTATTTT. Translation: CATSASTDTQYF.

The V and J genes are TRBV20-1 and TRBJ2-1; 8 bases align to TRBD2. Germline lookup yields CDR1 DFQATT and CDR2 SNEGSKA (reference sequence). The length of the CDR3 is 14 residues. V was pared by 3 bases and J by 1 base, with 2 bases of the junction left unmatched. The CDR3 protein is CSASAGGSYNEQFF. The CDR3 bases are TGCAGTGCTAGCGCGGGGGGTTCCTACAATGAGCAGTTCTTC.

This clonotype was observed many times. CDR3 protein: CATGYGGRQPQHF. CDR3 in DNA: TGTGCCACTGGATACGGAGGGAGGCAGCCCCAGCATTTT. The chain joins TRBV6-2 or TRBV6-3 to TRBJ1-5; no firm D call. V was cut by 10 bases and J by 7 bases, with 17 bases left in between. CDR1 and CDR2 (germline): MNHEY, SVGEGT. This CDR3 has 13 residues.

The rearrangement joins TRBV6-5 to TRBJ1-2; D not resolved. Trimming removed 10 bases at V and 6 bases at J, with 21 bases between. The CDR3 sequence is 14 residues long. From germline, CDR1 is MNHEY and CDR2 SVGAGI. The CDR3 is CAIFPRARLDGYTF. The CDR3 nucleotides read TGTGCCATCTTTCCAAGGGCCCGGCTAGATGGCTACACCTTC.